The TCR beta chain described here comes from a study of T cell responses to AZD1222 COVID-19 vaccine. General study points: Spike-wide vaccine-associated CD4 TCRs dominated at 160-218 and 743-854.

In the case of this clone: Antigen: not known.

Looked up from germline, CDR1 is LGHDT and CDR2 is YNNKEL (reference sequence). V lost 1 base to trimming and J lost 4 bases; unmatched junction nucleotides: 3. The CDR3 length is 14 residues. The method was immunoSEQ multiplex PCR; TCRdb's version includes in-frame clones alone and lacks a portion of them. This table holds 80,000 or so clones, roughly 85% found once. This TCR derives from an adult in good health. The rearrangement links TRBV3-1 (or the pseudogene TRBV3-2) to TRBJ2-5; TRBD1 agrees at 7 bases. Sample: peripheral blood, taken on day 0 of AZD1222 vaccination. CDR3 protein: CASSQVTGIETQYF. CDR3 nucleotides: TGTGCCAGCAGCCAAGTGACAGGGATAGAGACCCAGTACTTC.